The entry below describes one T cell receptor beta chain. This clonotype appeared a single time. Its antigen target is currently unknown. This may stem from a read error, because a much larger clone lies one nucleotide away. The data were taken from a study of CD8 T cells in ankylosing spondylitis (dated by TCRdb to 2015 to 2018). Describing the broader study: The study set out to find disease-linked TCR variants by profiling T cell receptor beta repertoires in ankylosing spondylitis patients and healthy donors. Peripheral blood was sampled, and synovial fluid was also collected from ankylosing spondylitis patients. The full study cohort was made up of 25 ankylosing spondylitis patients and 108 healthy donors.

Results and caveats for the whole study, not just this receptor: Blood from ankylosing spondylitis patients appeared to be characterized by a TCR beta motif made up of several highly homologous amino acid variants. A CD8+ phenotype was shown by the disease-linked clones, which were found at relatively low frequencies in peripheral blood. According to the report, matched synovial fluid samples from ankylosing spondylitis patients were significantly enriched for the disease-linked clones. Some TCR beta motif variants had previously been reported in synovial fluid and blood of reactive arthritis patients, which suggested common disease-initiation mechanisms.

Reads for this sample came from an Illumina HiSeq 2500. Quantitative 5'-RACE with molecular barcodes was used to prepare TCR beta libraries. Per the source publication's procedure: A new computational method based on a probabilistic model of VDJ rearrangement was used to identify disease-linked TCR variants. Starting from the raw public reads, TCRdb applied fastp trimming at Q25, assembled clones with MiXCR and retained in-frame beta chains. Rows merge per CDR3 protein into single entries with the most common DNA and genes. TCRdb's processing, not the authors', yielded these V and J calls. The sample table shows about 250,000 distinct CDR3 sequences, and approximately 10% are seen once. The ten biggest clones cover about 3% of the sample. Taken from the germline V gene, the CDR1 and CDR2 loops are SGHTA and FQGNSA. The CDR3, from cysteine to phenylalanine, totals 13 residues. The only DNA kept is the CDR3, 39 bases in frame from the first base.

The sequence links TRBV7-2 to TRBJ2-5; the D gene is unclear. The TCR was taken from a male donor with ankylosing spondylitis or in good health (not recorded which). The sequencing sample was made of blood, either unsorted or a sorted T cell fraction (not recorded which). The CDR3 here reads CANSFGVGETQYF. The nucleotide sequence is TGTGCCAACAGCTTCGGAGTGGGGGAGACCCAGTACTTC.